Below, 21 T cell receptor beta chains from the same sample are listed, as sequenced in a study of technical replicates of blood from a handful of donors. TCRdb's copy holds only in-frame clones and misses some; the assay was immunoSEQ multiplex PCR. This sample has 64,000 or so clones, with roughly 96% found just once. Sequenced sample: T cells isolated from PBMCs. These receptors originate from a human donor in good health.

The CDR3 protein is CASSMVLAIYNEQFF. DNA of the CDR3: TGTGCCAGTAGTATGGTACTAGCGATTTACAATGAGCAGTTCTTC. The chain couples TRBV19 to TRBJ2-1; 7 nucleotides agree with TRBD2. Per germline, CDR1 LNHDA and CDR2 SQIVND (reference sequence). The CDR3 has 15 residues. J gave up 4 bases and V 3 bases, and 6 bases lay outside the gene matches.

The rearrangement joins TRBV28 to TRBJ2-7; 8 bases are shared with TRBD1. Germline CDR1 is MDHEN and CDR2 is SYDVKM. J gave up 4 bases and V 5 bases, and 13 bases lay outside the gene matches. CDR3 length: 16 residues. The CDR3 protein is CASSINQGAREYEQYF. For the CDR3, the DNA is TGTGCCAGCAGTATAAATCAGGGGGCACGGGAATACGAGCAGTACTTC. The complete variable domain, with remaining parts taken from reference TRBV28 and TRBJ2-7, reads DVKVTQSSRYLVKRTGEKVFLECVQDMDHENMFWYRQDPGLGLRLIYFSYDVKMKEKGDIPEGYSVSREKKERFSLILESASTNQTSMYLCASSINQGAREYEQYFGPGTRLTVT.

The J gene is TRBJ2-5, the V gene TRBV28; D is unclear. Germline CDR1 is MDHEN and CDR2 is SYDVKM. V lost 4 bases and J lost 3, with 6 bases in between. The CDR3 is made up of 12 amino acids. Here the CDR3 DNA reads TGTGCCAGCAGTTCACAAAAAGAGACCCAGTACTTC. The encoded protein is CASSSQKETQYF.

The rearrangement uses TRBV4-2 and TRBJ2-1; 9 bases are a match to TRBD2. This CDR3 has 15 residues. Per the germline V gene, CDR1 is LGHNA and CDR2 is YNFKEQ. Germline trimming cut 4 bases from V and 15 bases from J; bases unmatched to any gene: 16. CDR3 bases: TGTGCCAGCAGCCCCGGTAGCGGGGGATCCCCTCCTCGGTTCTTC. It is translated as CASSPGSGGSPPRFF.

The gene calls are TRBV5-4 and TRBJ1-6, with D hard to call. In germline, CDR1 is SGHNT, CDR2 YYREEE (reference sequence). This CDR3 is 15 amino acids long. Trimming removed 4 bases at V and 8 bases at J, with 16 bases between. For the CDR3, the DNA is TGTGCCAGCAGCCCGGGTCCGGGGTGGGATTCACCCCTCCACTTT. It codes for CASSPGPGWDSPLHF.

The chain carries TRBV28 and TRBJ2-5; D is unclear. Trimming pared 5 bases from V and 5 bases from J, leaving 12 bases between. This CDR3 contains 13 residues. The germline V gene encodes CDR1 MDHEN and CDR2 SYDVKM. CDR3 DNA: TGTGCCAGCAGTGCTGCAACTTCCGAGACCCAGTACTTC. Encoded protein: CASSAATSETQYF.

The chain recombines TRBV5-1 with TRBJ2-2; TRBD1 matches 7 bases. Losses at the gene ends were 4 bases for V and 2 bases for J; bases not matched to a gene: 5. Germline V gene lookup returns CDR1 SGHRS and CDR2 YFSETQ. This CDR3 has 15 residues. CDR3 sequence: CASSPGTVNTGELFF. CDR3 sequence (DNA): TGCGCCAGCAGCCCCGGGACAGTTAACACCGGGGAGCTGTTTTTT. The variable domain in full, with the rest retrieved from reference TRBV5-1 and TRBJ2-2, is KAGVTQTPRYLIKTRGQQVTLSCSPISGHRSVSWYQQTPGQGLQFLFEYFSETQRNKGNFPGRFSGRQFSNSRSEMNVSTLELGDSALYLCASSPGTVNTGELFFGEGSRLTVL.

The V and J genes are TRBV6-5 and TRBJ1-1, with TRBD1 as a possible D gene (5 bases). Trimming left V 2 bases short and J 0 bases short, with 10 bases between. The CDR3 sequence is 15 residues long. Germline lookup yields CDR1 MNHEY and CDR2 SVGAGI. Written as DNA, the CDR3 is TGTGCCAGCAGTTACGTCGGGGGTATGAACACTGAAGCTTTCTTT. Its protein is CASSYVGGMNTEAFF.

The chain uses TRBV9 and TRBJ2-7; the match to TRBD2 covers 14 bases. The V and J ends lost 3 bases and 4 bases, in that order; junction bases with no gene match: 6. The CDR3 loop spans 16 amino acids. Germline V gene lookup returns CDR1 SGDLS and CDR2 YYNGEE. The CDR3 sequence: CASSGGTSGSSYEQYF. In DNA form, the CDR3 reads TGTGCCAGCAGCGGGGGGACTAGCGGGAGTTCGTACGAGCAGTACTTC.

The chain has TRBV27 and TRBJ1-2; 12 nucleotides align to TRBD1. CDR3 length equals 18 residues. V trimming: 0 bases; J trimming: 1 base; junction bases outside the gene matches: 6. Germline V gene lookup returns CDR1 MNHEY and CDR2 SMNVEV (reference sequence). The CDR3 DNA reads TGTGCCAGCAGTTTATCTATTGGGACAGGGGGCTTTAACTATGGCTACACCTTC. Translated: CASSLSIGTGGFNYGYTF.

The gene calls are TRBV11-3 and TRBJ1-2; D is perhaps TRBD1 (5 bases). Germline CDR1 SGHNT, CDR2 YENEEA. There are 13 residues in the CDR3. Trimming took 8 bases from V and 7 from J, leaving 17 bases between them. CDR3 sequence reads: CASEFRRDSGYTF. The CDR3, as DNA: TGTGCCAGCGAGTTTAGGAGGGACTCTGGCTACACCTTC.

The CDR3 bases are TGTGCCAGCATCCCTCTTGACTTTCCCCAACCCATTAATGAGCAGTTCTTC. Encoded protein: CASIPLDFPQPINEQFF. V gene TRBV11-2 combines with J gene TRBJ2-1; no clear D. CDR1 and CDR2 from the germline V gene are SGHAT and FQNNGV. Trimming shortened V by 7 bases and J by 7 bases, and 26 bases separated the two germline ends. This CDR3 spans 17 amino acids.

The chain carries TRBV12-1 and TRBJ2-7; the table calls TRBD2, which could not be checked here. TRBV12-1 is assigned pseudogene status. The CDR3 runs to 13 residues. This CDR3 is CASSFGTSNEQYF. The CDR3 bases are TGTGCCAGCAGCTTTGGGACTAGCAACGAGCAGTACTTC.

V usage is TRBV11-2 and J usage is TRBJ2-1, with 8 bases identical to TRBD2. V was pared by 5 bases and J by 6 bases, with 9 bases of the junction left unmatched. The CDR3 runs to 15 residues. Germline CDR1 reads SGHAT; CDR2 reads FQNNGV. The CDR3 sequence is CASSPRRGATNEQFF. DNA for the CDR3: TGTGCCAGCAGCCCTAGGCGGGGGGCCACCAATGAGCAGTTCTTC.

This rearrangement joins TRBV28 to TRBJ1-5; the D gene is possibly TRBD1 (5 bases). The ends were cut back, 3 bases at V and 1 base at J, with 7 bases in the middle. This CDR3 has 14 residues. Germline loops: CDR1 MDHEN, CDR2 SYDVKM. The CDR3 nucleotides are TGTGCCAGCAGTTTGGGGCAAAGCAATCAGCCCCAGCATTTT. It encodes CASSLGQSNQPQHF.

The rearrangement joins TRBV10-3 to TRBJ2-7, with 8 bases lining up with TRBD1. The CDR3 has 14 residues. Trimming cost V 6 bases and J 7 bases; bases outside gene matches: 11. Germline V CDR1 and CDR2: ENHRY, SYGVKD. CDR3 DNA: TGTGCCATCAGCCCCGGGACAGGCGTCCTGGAGCAGTACTTC. This translates into CAISPGTGVLEQYF.

This clone has more than one count but fewer than ten. The chain joins TRBV2 to TRBJ1-1; 10 bases agree with TRBD1. This CDR3 spans 15 amino acids. V trimming: 7 bases; J trimming: 4 bases; junction bases outside the gene matches: 9. The germline V gene has CDR1 SNHLY and CDR2 FYNNEI. The CDR3 is CASIGTGVLGTEAFF. In nucleotides, the CDR3 is TGTGCCAGCATAGGGACAGGGGTTCTCGGCACTGAAGCTTTCTTT.

The chain links TRBV7-6 to TRBJ2-1; TRBD1 aligns across 7 bases. The CDR3 loop spans 12 amino acids. The germline CDR1 and CDR2 sequences are SGHVS and FNYEAQ. Trimming cost V 5 bases and J 12 bases; bases outside gene matches: 7. The CDR3 DNA follows: TGTGCCAGCAGCCCCCCGGGACAGACGCAGTTCTTC. As protein: CASSPPGQTQFF.

This clone has a single count. This chain connects TRBV5-6 to TRBJ2-1, with 7 bases lining up with TRBD1. The CDR3 extends over 13 amino acids. The V gene end was trimmed by 3 bases and the J gene end by 5 bases; junction bases not matched to a gene: 2. Germline assignment: CDR1 SGHDT and CDR2 YYEEEE. CDR3 DNA: TGTGCCAGCAGCTGGGGACAGAACAATGAGCAGTTCTTC. Its translation is CASSWGQNNEQFF.

This chain connects TRBV25-1 to TRBJ2-7; TRBD1 agrees at 8 bases. CDR3 length equals 14 residues. Germline trimming cut 4 bases from V and 3 bases from J; bases unmatched to any gene: 5. Germline assignment: CDR1 MGHDK and CDR2 SYGVNS. For the CDR3, the DNA is TGTGCCAGCAGTGCTCAAACAGGGGGCTACGAGCAGTACTTC. This translates into CASSAQTGGYEQYF.

This chain uses TRBV5-1 with TRBJ2-3; 10 nucleotides match TRBD2. The CDR3 extends over 17 amino acids. Germline assignment: CDR1 SGHRS and CDR2 YFSETQ. The ends lost 0 bases at V and 4 bases at J; junction bases unmatched: 8. CDR3 residues: CASSLASGGARADTQYF. The CDR3 DNA reads TGCGCCAGCAGCTTGGCCAGCGGGGGGGCTAGGGCAGATACGCAGTATTTT.